This passage covers 19 T cell receptor beta chains from one sample sequenced in a study of blood T cell repertoires in COVID-19. The repertoire was sequenced with immunoSEQ multiplex PCR; TCRdb's copy has only in-frame clones and lacks some. Of approximately 20,000 clones in the sample, about nine tenths were seen once. Input material: peripheral blood. The receptors shown here come from a human donor in a cohort sampled during active COVID-19.

The V gene is TRBV7-9, the J gene TRBJ2-1, with 13 bases that match TRBD2. The CDR3 has 17 residues. V shed 4 bases, J shed 9 bases, and the junction held 12 bases outside the gene matches. CDR1 and CDR2 (germline): SEHNR, FQNEAQ (reference sequence). CDR3 bases: TGTGCCAGCAGCTCCCGCCCCCTGACTAGCGGGGGGAGTGAGCAGTTCTTC. Protein product: CASSSRPLTSGGSEQFF.

The chain is built from TRBV11-1 and TRBJ2-3, with TRBD2 matching 9 bases. This CDR3 has 17 residues. With V trimmed by 0 bases and J by 0 bases, 4 bases remained unmatched. Germline V gives CDR1 SGHAT, CDR2 FQDESV (reference sequence). This chain's CDR3 is CASSLAGLAGSTDTQYF. The CDR3 coding sequence is TGTGCCAGCAGCTTAGCAGGCCTAGCGGGAAGCACAGATACGCAGTATTTT.

This sequence joins TRBV3-1 (or the pseudogene TRBV3-2) and TRBJ1-1, with a weak D call TRBD1 (6 bases). V lost 6 bases and J lost 11, with 13 bases in between. The CDR3 length is 11 residues. Germline loops: CDR1 LGHDT, CDR2 YNNKEL (reference sequence). The CDR3 DNA follows: TGTGCCAGCAGACGGGGGGCACGGGCTTTCTTT. Translation: CASRRGARAFF.

This sequence joins TRBV4-2 and TRBJ2-3; D possibly corresponds to TRBD1 (5 bases). The CDR3 spans 17 residues. CDR1 is LGHNA and CDR2 is YNFKEQ in the germline V gene. V was trimmed by 0 bases and J by 0 bases, leaving 13 bases between them. CDR3 amino acids: CASSQDRPSGSTDTQYF. CDR3 sequence (DNA): TGTGCCAGCAGCCAAGATAGACCCTCAGGGAGCACAGATACGCAGTATTTT.

The chain carries TRBV3-1 (or the pseudogene TRBV3-2) and TRBJ2-3, with a weak D call TRBD2 (5 bases). This CDR3 contains 15 residues. Looked up from germline, CDR1 is LGHDT and CDR2 is YNNKEL (reference sequence). The V and J ends lost 1 base and 2 bases respectively, with 10 bases between them. Here the CDR3 reads CASSQALAITDTQYF. The CDR3, as DNA: TGTGCCAGCAGCCAAGCATTAGCGATCACAGATACGCAGTATTTT.

V gene TRBV5-6 combines with J gene TRBJ1-5; maybe TRBD1 (6 bases). Per germline, CDR1 SGHDT and CDR2 YYEEEE. Trimming removed 0 bases at V and 5 bases at J, with 9 bases between. This CDR3 contains 14 residues. The CDR3 protein is CASSLVGGDQPQHF. DNA for the CDR3: TGTGCCAGCAGCTTGGTAGGGGGGGATCAGCCCCAGCATTTT.

CDR3 DNA sequence: TGTGCCAGCAGCTCCCACCTCCTTGGCAGGGGGTGTCGGGAGACCCAGTACTTC. Encoded protein: CASSSHLLGRGCRETQYF. This chain uses TRBV21-1 with TRBJ2-5; TRBD1 is the table's D call, not checked against the DNA. TRBV21-1 corresponds to a pseudogene. This CDR3 has 18 residues.

The CDR3 DNA follows: TGTGCCAGCAGCCGACAGGGGTATCAGCCCCAGCATTTT. Its translation is CASSRQGYQPQHF. This rearrangement joins TRBV7-2 to TRBJ1-5; TRBD1 aligns across 8 bases. The trim removed 5 bases at V and 5 bases at J, leaving 2 bases unmatched. CDR1 and CDR2 from the germline V gene are SGHTA and FQGNSA. This CDR3 comprises 13 residues.

This chain links TRBV6-5 with TRBJ1-1, with a tentative D call TRBD1 (5 bases). Germline CDR1 MNHEY, CDR2 SVGAGI. CDR3 length: 16 residues. V was pared by 0 bases and J by 4 bases, with 15 bases between. The CDR3 is CASSYSIGGTITEAFF. The DNA of the CDR3 is TGTGCCAGCAGTTACTCGATAGGCGGGACTATCACTGAAGCTTTCTTT.

The rearrangement joins TRBV11-3 to TRBJ2-1, with D perhaps matching TRBD2 (5 bases). CDR1 and CDR2 from the germline V gene are SGHNT and YENEEA. The CDR3 is 13 residues long. V shed 2 bases and J shed 5 bases, with 7 bases lying between them. The CDR3: CASSLRGDNEQFF. DNA for the CDR3: TGTGCCAGCAGCTTACGGGGTGACAATGAGCAGTTCTTC.

The chain combines TRBV2 with TRBJ1-2; D uncertain. Trimming removed 9 bases from V and 5 bases from J, with 13 bases in between. Per the germline V gene, CDR1 is SNHLY and CDR2 is FYNNEI. This CDR3 is built from 12 residues. The CDR3 is CASGIWEYGYTF. In DNA form, the CDR3 reads TGTGCCAGTGGGATTTGGGAGTATGGCTACACCTTC.

The chain joins TRBV5-4 to TRBJ1-1, with D maybe TRBD1 (5 bases). CDR1 and CDR2 (germline): SGHNT, YYREEE (reference sequence). The CDR3 length is 14 residues. Trimming stripped 4 bases from V and 3 bases from J, with 13 bases between. The CDR3 here is CASSPWGEDTEAFF. The CDR3 DNA sequence: TGTGCCAGCAGCCCCTGGGGGGAGGACACTGAAGCTTTCTTT. Full variable domain (rest looked up from reference TRBV5-4 and TRBJ1-1): ETGVTQSPTHLIKTRGQQVTLRCSSQSGHNTVSWYQQALGQGPQFIFQYYREEENGRGNFPPRFSGLQFPNYSSELNVNALELDDSALYLCASSPWGEDTEAFFGQGTRLTVV.

The chain is built from TRBV7-8 and TRBJ2-6; a weak D match, TRBD2 (5 bases). The CDR3 sequence is 16 residues long. The V and J ends lost 1 base and 2 bases respectively, with 9 bases between them. Per germline, CDR1 SGHVS and CDR2 FQNEAQ. CDR3 amino acids: CASSLGYGAGANVLTF. The CDR3, as DNA: TGTGCCAGCAGCTTAGGGTACGGGGCTGGGGCCAACGTCCTGACTTTC.

V gene TRBV30 combines with J gene TRBJ1-2; maybe TRBD1 (5 bases). Germline values: CDR1 GTSNPN, CDR2 SVGIG (reference sequence). V was pared by 4 bases and J by 2 bases, with 8 bases between. This CDR3 has 12 amino acids. CDR3 nucleotides: TGTGCCTGGACGACAGTAAACTATGGCTACACCTTC. Its protein product is CAWTTVNYGYTF.

This chain uses TRBV3-1 (or the pseudogene TRBV3-2) with TRBJ2-7, with 8 bases that match TRBD1. CDR3 length: 12 residues. Trimming removed 2 bases from V and 7 bases from J; junction bases left unmatched: 1. In germline, CDR1 is LGHDT, CDR2 YNNKEL (reference sequence). The CDR3 loop reads CASSQRDREQYF. DNA of the CDR3: TGTGCCAGCAGCCAAAGGGACAGGGAGCAGTACTTC.

This clone was detected once. The rearrangement uses TRBV5-4 and TRBJ2-2; D possibly corresponds to TRBD2 (6 bases). V lost 0 bases, J lost 4 bases, and 10 bases lay in between. The CDR3 loop spans 15 amino acids. Germline V gene sequence: CDR1 SGHNT, CDR2 YYREEE (reference sequence). CDR3 amino acids: CASSLGGISTGELFF. The CDR3 nucleotides read TGTGCCAGCAGCTTGGGCGGGATAAGCACCGGGGAGCTGTTTTTT.

This clone was counted once. The rearrangement joins TRBV19 to TRBJ2-7; 8 bases are a match to TRBD1. After removal of 5 bases from V and 0 bases from J, the junction contained 6 bases not matched to a gene. Germline CDR1 and CDR2: LNHDA and SQIVND (reference sequence). This CDR3 is built from 15 residues. Here the CDR3 reads CASSSGTGVSYEQYF. The CDR3 DNA sequence: TGTGCCAGTAGTTCCGGGACAGGCGTCTCCTACGAGCAGTACTTC.

A single count supports this clone. The rearrangement links TRBV21-1 to TRBJ2-7; TRBD2 is taken as the D call from the table, unchecked against the DNA. TRBV21-1 is reported as a pseudogene. This CDR3 comprises 17 residues. CDR3 DNA sequence: TGTGCCAGCAGCGAAGACTCTAGCGGGTTCAGCTCCTACGAGCAGTACTTC. Its protein product is CASSEDSSGFSSYEQYF.

The rearrangement uses TRBV28 and TRBJ2-7; 7 positions match TRBD1. The CDR3 covers 14 residues. The trim removed 4 bases at V and 3 bases at J, leaving 6 bases unmatched. The germline V gene encodes CDR1 MDHEN and CDR2 SYDVKM. The CDR3 DNA sequence: TGTGCCAGCAGTTACAGGGGCCCCCGCTACGAGCAGTACTTC. Amino acid sequence: CASSYRGPRYEQYF. The full variable domain, rest sourced from reference TRBV28 and TRBJ2-7, is DVKVTQSSRYLVKRTGEKVFLECVQDMDHENMFWYRQDPGLGLRLIYFSYDVKMKEKGDIPEGYSVSREKKERFSLILESASTNQTSMYLCASSYRGPRYEQYFGPGTRLTVT.